The present TCR beta chain was sequenced within a study of T cell responses to AZD1222 COVID-19 vaccine. Germline lookup yields CDR1 SNHLY and CDR2 FYNNEI. J was trimmed by 2 bases and V by 6 bases; bases with no gene match: 5. CDR3 size: 15 residues. The repertoire was sequenced with immunoSEQ multiplex PCR; TCRdb's copy has only in-frame clones and lacks some. The sample shows 120,000 or so clones, roughly nine tenths of them seen only once. Sequenced material: peripheral blood, taken on day 0 of AZD1222 vaccination. The rearrangement uses TRBV2 and TRBJ1-5; 9 bases align to TRBD1. The receptor's source is an adult in good health. The CDR3 DNA sequence: TGTGCCAGCAGAGGGACAGGGTCAGGCAATCAGCCCCAGCATTTT. Translating gives CASRGTGSGNQPQHF.